This is a list of T cell receptor beta chains from one sample in a study of identical twins. From the 5' RACE reads, TCRdb called clonotypes with MiXCR, one entry per CDR3 protein. The sample contains 750,000 to 950,000 distinct CDR3 sequences, approximately 13% of which appear only once. The data were also submitted as part of a second study, on yellow fever vaccine responses in identical twins.

Sequenced: PBMCs. Every receptor here comes from a woman aged 18-35 years in good health. CDR3s include the opening cysteine and the closing phenylalanine or tryptophan. D genes are given only for firm matches. Only some rows state a clone size, as once, few, many or a class for expanded clones.

abundance	d_gene	v_gene	j_gene	CDR3nt	CDR3aa
many	NA	TRBV24-1	TRBJ1-1	TGTGCCACCAGTGATTTCAGGGGCGAAGCTTTCTTT	CATSDFRGEAFF
NA	TRBD2	TRBV2	TRBJ2-2	TGTGCCAGCAGCCCAAAGGGACTAGCGGGGGTTGTTTCCGGGGAGCTGTTTTTT	CASSPKGLAGVVSGELFF
few	TRBD1	TRBV5-5	TRBJ2-1	TGTGCCAGCAGCCCGGGGACAGGGGCAAATGAGCAGTTCTTC	CASSPGTGANEQFF
NA	TRBD2	TRBV10-3	TRBJ2-5	TGTGCCATCAAACCTCCACTAGCGGGTCTTCAACAAGAGACCCAGTACTTC	CAIKPPLAGLQQETQYF
NA	TRBD2	TRBV7-8	TRBJ2-2	TGTGCCAGCAGCTCAGGGACTAGCGGGATCGGGGAGCTGTTTTTT	CASSSGTSGIGELFF
few	TRBD2	TRBV6-2/TRBV6-3	TRBJ2-1	TGTGCCAGCAGTTACCCGGCTAGCGGGAGGGCCAATGAGCAGTTCTTC	CASSYPASGRANEQFF
many	TRBD1	TRBV10-1	TRBJ2-2	TGCGCCAGCAGTCCGGACAGGGGGAACACCGGGGAGCTGTTTTTT	CASSPDRGNTGELFF
NA	NA	TRBV10-1	TRBJ1-1	TGCGCCAGTGGAGAAGGAGGGGGGACTGAAGCTTTCTTT	CASGEGGGTEAFF
few	NA	TRBV24-1	TRBJ2-1	TGTGCCACCGGTGGGACAACCAATGAGCAGTTCTTC	CATGGTTNEQFF
once	NA	TRBV23-1	TRBJ2-2	NA	CASTHSGGPGSCFF
NA	TRBD2	TRBV28	TRBJ2-7	TGTGCCAGCAGTCCTCTAGCGGGAGAAGGATACGAGCAGTACTTC	CASSPLAGEGYEQYF
NA	NA	TRBV6-1	TRBJ1-2	TGTGCCAGCAGTGAACCTTTAATCTCTAACTATGGCTACACCTTC	CASSEPLISNYGYTF
NA	NA	TRBV12-3/TRBV12-4	TRBJ1-4	TGTGCCAGCAGTGTTTATGGTGAAAAACTGTTTTTT	CASSVYGEKLFF
NA	NA	TRBV20-1	TRBJ1-5	TGCAGTGCCACCGTTAGCGGGGCTAGCAATCAGCCCCAGCATTTT	CSATVSGASNQPQHF
few	TRBD2	TRBV25-1	TRBJ2-1	TGTGCCAGCACCGGGGCTAGCGGGAGGAATGAGCAGTTCTTC	CASTGASGRNEQFF
few	NA	TRBV5-5	TRBJ2-2	TGTGCCAGCAGCTTTCTCGCGGCTAACACCGGGGAGCTGTTTTTT	CASSFLAANTGELFF
few	TRBD2	TRBV9	TRBJ2-1	TGTGCCAGCAGCCCTAGCGGGAGGGCCAATGAGCAGTTCTTC	CASSPSGRANEQFF
many	NA	TRBV5-1	TRBJ2-5	TGCGCCAGCAGCTTGTTAGGGGACTTTCAAGAGACCCAGTACTTC	CASSLLGDFQETQYF
few	NA	TRBV20-1	TRBJ2-7	TGCAGTGCTAGGGTACCCGGGACCTACGAGCAGTACTTC	CSARVPGTYEQYF
NA	TRBD1	TRBV15	TRBJ2-7	TGTGCCACCAGCAGTTACAGGGGCTACGAGCAGTACTTC	CATSSYRGYEQYF
few	TRBD1	TRBV12-3/TRBV12-4	TRBJ1-2	TGTGCCAGCAGACAACAGGGGGCGTCAGGCTACACCTTC	CASRQQGASGYTF
few	NA	TRBV7-9	TRBJ1-2	TGTGCCAGCAGCTCTATCGACTATGGCTACACCTTC	CASSSIDYGYTF
NA	TRBD1	TRBV12-3/TRBV12-4	TRBJ1-5	TGTGCCAGCAGTTTCGGCGGGACAGGGGAAAATCAGCCCCAGCATTTT	CASSFGGTGENQPQHF
NA	NA	TRBV3-1	TRBJ2-2	TGTGCCTGCACCCAGAATTATCAGGGTATCGGGGAGCTGTTTTTT	CACTQNYQGIGELFF
few	NA	TRBV5-4	TRBJ2-7	TGTGCCAGCAGCTTGGATTCCTCCATAGGCTACGAGCAGTACTTC	CASSLDSSIGYEQYF